This TCR beta chain was identified during a study of CD8+CD57+ T cells in acquired aplastic anemia. Study-wide context: The average for DNA from sorted CD4+ and CD8+ cells was 3 to 4 ug. Findings of the study overall: A set of 25 to 35 CD8+ CDR3 sequences was shared between patients and controls, and these sequences appeared highly expressed in patients.

In its sample, this clonotype was seen a few times. What it binds is unknown. Being one base from a much bigger clone, this may be a read error. Sequenced patients had shown CD8+CD57+ cell expansion by flow cytometry. In all patients, the disease was severe acquired aplastic anemia. Profiles of TCR beta VDJ and CDR3 were generated from a genomic DNA template. TCRdb reprocessed the reads via MiXCR and lists one record per CDR3 protein. The repertoire holds 150,000 or so distinct CDR3 sequences, with over 50% as singletons. CDR3 size: 14 residues. Germline loops: CDR1 MNHNS, CDR2 SASEGT. Sequencing was done on a sample of sorted CD4+, CD8+, or CD8+CD57+ T cells (not recorded which) from PBMCs. V usage is TRBV6-1 and J usage is TRBJ1-4; TRBD1 agrees at 7 bases. This TCR was recovered from a human donor with aplastic anemia. CDR3 region: CASKRDSGNEKLLF. The CDR3 nucleotides are TGTGCCAGCAAACGGGACAGCGGCAATGAAAAACTGCTTTTT.